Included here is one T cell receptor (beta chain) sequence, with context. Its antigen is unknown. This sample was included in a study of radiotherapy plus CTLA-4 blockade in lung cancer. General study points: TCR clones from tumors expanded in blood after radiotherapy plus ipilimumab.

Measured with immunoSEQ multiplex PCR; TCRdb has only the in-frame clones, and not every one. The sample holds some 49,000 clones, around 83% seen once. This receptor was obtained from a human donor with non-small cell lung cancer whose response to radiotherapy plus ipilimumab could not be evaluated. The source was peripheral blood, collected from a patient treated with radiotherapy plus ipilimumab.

This CDR3 reads CASADRDTQPQHF. In DNA, the CDR3 is TGTGCCAGCGCTGACCGGGATACTCAGCCCCAGCATTTT. This rearrangement joins TRBV19 to TRBJ1-5, with D hard to call. With 9 bases removed from V and 6 bases from J, the gap between germline ends came to 15 bases. Germline CDR1 reads LNHDA; CDR2 reads SQIVND (reference sequence). This CDR3 is 13 amino acids long.